This passage covers 27 T cell receptor beta chains from one sample sequenced in a study of blood T cell repertoires in COVID-19. Clones were sequenced by immunoSEQ multiplex PCR, and TCRdb holds only the in-frame ones, with some missing. The sample has some 300,000 clones, 70% to 90% seen once; the top ten hold over 5.5%. Sequencing was carried out using peripheral blood. These receptors all stem from a woman in her forties or fifties with COVID-19, enrolled during active disease.

J is TRBJ2-2 and V is TRBV7-3; TRBD2 aligns across 13 bases. This CDR3 region has 15 residues. CDR1 is SGHTA, CDR2 FQGTGA, per germline. Trimming at V came to 5 bases and at J to 6 bases, leaving 3 bases not matched to a gene. In nucleotides, the CDR3 is TGTGCCAGCAGCCAAGGACTAGCGGGAGCCGGGGAGCTGTTTTTT. Translation: CASSQGLAGAGELFF.

The V and J genes are TRBV11-3 and TRBJ2-5; maybe TRBD1 (6 bases). This CDR3 contains 14 residues. CDR1 is SGHNT and CDR2 is YENEEA in the germline V gene. The ends were cut back, 1 base at V and 1 base at J, with 7 bases in the middle. The CDR3 DNA is TGTGCCAGCAGCTTAGGAGGGGGCCAAGAGACCCAGTACTTC. Its translation: CASSLGGGQETQYF.

Only one count was recorded for this clone. The CDR3 DNA follows: TGCGCCAGCAGCTTGGCCCTTGGCCAACCCGGGGAGCTGTTTTTT. This codes for CASSLALGQPGELFF. This chain joins TRBV5-1 and TRBJ2-2; D gene uncertain. The CDR3 covers 15 residues. Germline assignment: CDR1 SGHRS and CDR2 YFSETQ. Trimming cost V 0 bases and J 6 bases, with 12 bases left between them.

CDR3 coding DNA: TGTGCCAGCAGCCCTAGGAGACGACCGAACACCGGGGAGCTGTTTTTT. This translates into CASSPRRRPNTGELFF. The chain couples TRBV7-3 to TRBJ2-2; D unclear. The CDR3 runs 16 residues. The V end lost 5 bases, the J end lost 0 bases, and 13 bases lay between the germline ends. Germline values: CDR1 SGHTA, CDR2 FQGTGA.

The chain joins TRBV14 to TRBJ1-1; no clear D. The CDR3 extends over 15 amino acids. Trimming took off 3 bases at V and 4 bases at J, with 15 bases between the two ends. Germline CDR1 SGHDN, CDR2 FVKESK. The CDR3 here is CASSHDFLGCTEAFF. CDR3 in DNA: TGTGCCAGCAGCCACGACTTCTTAGGTTGCACTGAAGCTTTCTTT.

The chain combines TRBV7-3 with TRBJ2-1; 11 bases match TRBD2. Germline values: CDR1 SGHTA, CDR2 FQGTGA. This CDR3 contains 15 residues. V shed 0 bases, J shed 9 bases, and the junction held 4 bases outside the gene matches. CDR3 sequence: CASSLTSLAGGEQFF. Here the CDR3 DNA reads TGTGCCAGCAGCTTAACGTCGCTAGCGGGAGGTGAGCAGTTCTTC. Together with reference TRBV7-3 and TRBJ2-1, the CDR3 gives the full variable domain: GAGVSQTPSNKVTEKGKYVELRCDPISGHTALYWYRQSLGQGPEFLIYFQGTGAADDSGLPNDRFFAVRPEGSVSTLKIQRTERGDSAVYLCASSLTSLAGGEQFFGPGTRLTVL.

The chain uses TRBV6-6 and TRBJ1-5; 8 bases fit TRBD1. V gave up 10 bases and J gave up 5 bases; unmatched junction bases: 10. The germline CDR1 and CDR2 sequences are MNHNY and SVGAGI (reference sequence). The CDR3 length is 14 residues. The CDR3 spells CATQEQGGYQPQHF. The CDR3 coding sequence is TGTGCCACACAAGAACAGGGGGGGTATCAGCCCCAGCATTTT.

The chain combines TRBV7-9 with TRBJ2-1, with TRBD1 matching over 8 bases. The CDR3 is made up of 15 amino acids. The germline V gene encodes CDR1 SEHNR and CDR2 FQNEAQ (reference sequence). The trim removed 5 bases at V and 4 bases at J, leaving 7 bases unmatched. The CDR3 loop is CASSHGGTGYNEQFF. CDR3 in DNA: TGTGCCAGCAGCCACGGAGGGACAGGTTACAATGAGCAGTTCTTC.

The chain uses TRBV20-1 and TRBJ2-1, with D possibly being TRBD2 (5 bases). The CDR3 sequence is 11 residues long. The V gene lost 6 bases and the J gene lost 14 bases, with 17 bases spanning the gap. CDR1 and CDR2 (germline): DFQATT, SNEGSKA (reference sequence). Written as DNA, the CDR3 is TGCAGTGCCCTCGCTAACGGGAAGGAGTTCTTC. This gives the protein CSALANGKEFF.

In DNA form, the CDR3 reads TGCGCCAGCACCAGGAGGGAAGGAGCTTACGAGCAGTACTTC. This codes for CASTRREGAYEQYF. The chain employs TRBV5-1 and TRBJ2-7, with D possibly TRBD2 on 6 matching bases. The ends were cut back, 6 bases at V and 4 bases at J, with 17 bases in the middle. Per the germline V gene, CDR1 is SGHRS and CDR2 is YFSETQ. This CDR3 comprises 14 residues.

This clone was counted a few times. J is TRBJ2-7 and V is TRBV5-1; a weak D match, TRBD2 (6 bases). This CDR3 is built from 16 residues. Germline lookup yields CDR1 SGHRS and CDR2 YFSETQ. V was trimmed by 5 bases and J by 0 bases, leaving 18 bases between them. CDR3 in amino acids: CASSQSFVSGSYEQYF. In DNA form, the CDR3 reads TGCGCCAGCAGTCAATCGTTCGTTAGCGGCTCCTACGAGCAGTACTTC. Full variable domain (rest looked up from reference TRBV5-1 and TRBJ2-7): KAGVTQTPRYLIKTRGQQVTLSCSPISGHRSVSWYQQTPGQGLQFLFEYFSETQRNKGNFPGRFSGRQFSNSRSEMNVSTLELGDSALYLCASSQSFVSGSYEQYFGPGTRLTVT.

This clone was seen more than once but under ten times. The chain carries TRBV24-1 and TRBJ1-6; D unclear. This CDR3 region has 16 residues. Germline assignment: CDR1 KGHDR and CDR2 SFDVKD. V was cut by 1 base and J by 10 bases, with 16 bases left in between. CDR3 sequence (DNA): TGTGCCACCAGTGATTTTCGACCCGGAGTTGGATCACCCCTCCACTTT. As protein: CATSDFRPGVGSPLHF.

This clone was counted a few times. The gene calls are TRBV6-2 or TRBV6-3 and TRBJ2-7; D may be TRBD2 (5 bases). CDR3 length: 15 residues. The V gene lost 3 bases and the J gene lost 6 bases, with 18 bases spanning the gap. The germline V gene encodes CDR1 MNHEY and CDR2 SVGEGT. The DNA for the CDR3 is TGTGCCAGCAGTTATGATCCGGGATCGTCGGTCGAGCAGTACTTC. This translates into CASSYDPGSSVEQYF.

As for this clone: Distinct nucleotide sequences in the sample also encode this CDR3. The J gene is TRBJ2-5, the V gene TRBV11-3; D unclear. Germline CDR1 and CDR2: SGHNT and YENEEA. The length of the CDR3 is 14 residues. Trimming took 2 bases from V and 2 from J, leaving 9 bases between them. The CDR3, as DNA: TGTGCCAGCAGCTTAAGAGGCAAACAAGAGACCCAGTACTTC. Translation: CASSLRGKQETQYF.

J is TRBJ2-7 and V is TRBV12-3 or TRBV12-4; D unclear. Trimming took off 6 bases at V and 3 bases at J, with 12 bases between the two ends. CDR3 length equals 13 residues. In DNA form, the CDR3 reads TGTGCCAGCAGGGCCCCCGAGGACTACGAGCAGTACTTC. It codes for CASRAPEDYEQYF.

DNA for the CDR3: TGTGCCAGCAGCTCCGGACTAGCGGTAGATACGCAGTATTTT. It yields the protein CASSSGLAVDTQYF. The J gene is TRBJ2-3, the V gene TRBV11-3, with 10 bases aligning to TRBD2. The V gene's germline CDR1 is SGHNT and CDR2 YENEEA. CDR3 length: 14 residues. After removal of 4 bases from V and 5 bases from J, the junction contained 3 bases not matched to a gene. The variable domain in full, completed from reference TRBV11-3 and TRBJ2-3, reads EAGVVQSPRYKIIEKKQPVAFWCNPISGHNTLYWYLQNLGQGPELLIRYENEEAVDDSQLPKDRFSAERLKGVDSTLKIQPAELGDSAVYLCASSSGLAVDTQYFGPGTRLTVL.

The rearrangement uses TRBV6-5 and TRBJ1-1; TRBD1 might be the D (5 bases). V was shortened by 5 bases and J by 1 base, with 11 bases between the two germline ends. The CDR3 consists of 14 residues. Looked up from germline, CDR1 is MNHEY and CDR2 is SVGAGI. CDR3 sequence (DNA): TGTGCCAGCAGTCGGACACCGCAGAACACTGAAGCTTTCTTT. Protein: CASSRTPQNTEAFF.

This chain uses TRBV27 with TRBJ1-3; D perhaps matches TRBD1 (6 bases). The length of the CDR3 is 15 residues. Trimming pared 5 bases from V and 2 bases from J, leaving 13 bases between. The germline gives CDR1 MNHEY, CDR2 SMNVEV (reference sequence). DNA for the CDR3: TGTGCCAGCAGTAGGGGGGGCGGAGCTGGAAACACCATATATTTT. This translates into CASSRGGGAGNTIYF.

The J gene is TRBJ1-5, the V gene TRBV18; 7 bases are a match to TRBD1. The CDR3 is 15 amino acids. Germline values: CDR1 KGHSH, CDR2 LQKENI. V lost 6 bases and J lost 2; bases outside the gene matches: 7. This CDR3 reads CASSPGQRGNQPQHF. DNA for the CDR3: TGTGCCAGCTCTCCGGGACAGCGGGGCAATCAGCCCCAGCATTTT.

V and J are TRBV3-1 (or the pseudogene TRBV3-2) and TRBJ2-5, with D tentatively TRBD1 (5 bases). Trimming shortened V by 0 bases and J by 4 bases, and 9 bases separated the two germline ends. Germline V gene sequence: CDR1 LGHDT, CDR2 YNNKEL (reference sequence). The CDR3 sequence is 14 residues long. The CDR3 spells CASSQDHRSETQYF. The CDR3, as DNA: TGTGCCAGCAGCCAAGACCACAGGTCAGAGACCCAGTACTTC.

CDR3 nucleotide sequence: TGTGCCACCAGTAGGGACAGGGGTCACACCGGGGAGCTGTTTTTT. Its protein product is CATSRDRGHTGELFF. The gene calls are TRBV15 and TRBJ2-2, with TRBD1 matching 10 bases. The CDR3 runs 15 residues. J lost 3 bases, V lost 6 bases, and 4 bases had no gene match. Germline loops: CDR1 LNHNV, CDR2 YYDKDF (reference sequence).

The chain has TRBV3-1 (or the pseudogene TRBV3-2) and TRBJ2-7, with 10 nucleotides matching TRBD2. Germline CDR1 reads LGHDT; CDR2 reads YNNKEL (reference sequence). Unmatched junction bases numbered 3, after V lost 4 bases and J lost 3 bases. The CDR3 spans 14 residues. CDR3 DNA: TGTGCCAGCAGCCCCCGACTAGCGGGCTACGAGCAGTACTTC. Amino acid sequence: CASSPRLAGYEQYF.

This clone was counted between two and nine times. The chain recombines TRBV10-1 with TRBJ1-1; D gene uncertain. CDR1 and CDR2 from the germline V gene are WNHNN and SYGVQD (reference sequence). The V and J ends lost 5 bases and 1 base respectively, with 11 bases between them. This CDR3 comprises 14 residues. This CDR3 reads CASSLGLSNTEAFF. DNA of the CDR3: TGCGCCAGCAGTCTAGGACTCTCGAACACTGAAGCTTTCTTT.

The gene calls are TRBV19 and TRBJ1-5, with D unclear. Germline V lookup: CDR1 LNHDA, CDR2 SQIVND (reference sequence). V lost 3 bases and J lost 5, with 20 bases in between. This CDR3 is 17 amino acids long. Here the CDR3 DNA reads TGTGCCAGTAGTATCCCCGCTACTCTTCTTCGAGATCAGCCCCAGCATTTT. Its translation: CASSIPATLLRDQPQHF.

This clone appeared a single time. The rearrangement uses TRBV7-2 and TRBJ1-2; D gene unclear. The CDR3 runs 16 residues. V lost 0 bases, J lost 4 bases, and 15 bases lay in between. The germline V gene encodes CDR1 SGHTA and CDR2 FQGNSA. CDR3 sequence: CASSLAPPGVGYGYTF. Here the CDR3 DNA reads TGTGCCAGCAGCTTAGCGCCCCCCGGAGTAGGCTATGGCTACACCTTC.

The V call is TRBV9, the J call TRBJ2-7; 9 bases are shared with TRBD2. Trimming took 4 bases from V and 7 from J; bases not matched to a gene: 15. Germline-derived CDR1 and CDR2 are SGDLS and YYNGEE. The CDR3 has 16 amino acids. CDR3 loop: CASSPGGAGGFFEQYF. In DNA form, the CDR3 reads TGTGCCAGCAGCCCCGGGGGAGCGGGAGGTTTTTTTGAGCAGTACTTC.

V is TRBV19 and J is TRBJ1-3; TRBD1 agrees at 12 bases. After removal of 1 base from V and 0 bases from J, the junction contained 7 bases not matched to a gene. The length of the CDR3 is 19 residues. CDR1 and CDR2 from the germline V gene are LNHDA and SQIVND (reference sequence). The CDR3 sequence is CASSIVGQGAIVSGNTIYF. The CDR3 DNA reads as TGTGCCAGTAGTATAGTGGGACAGGGGGCCATAGTCTCTGGAAACACCATATATTTT.